This TCR beta chain was recorded in a study of post-analysis software for immune sequencing data. The wider study: Some patients lacked subtype; others had relapsing-remitting, secondary progressive or progressive-relapsing disease.

Study-wide findings and caveats: Those samples that were prepared in the same batch co-clustered strongly by F measure. Five TRBV segments (TRBV5-6, TRBV5-1 and TRBV20-1 among them) occurred more frequently in patients than in controls.

Included in the TCR beta cDNA libraries were unique molecular identifiers. From around 1 to 10 million T cells, 500,000 or so cDNA molecules were obtained. TCRdb ran MiXCR on the PCR reads and lists one entry per CDR3 protein. The sample yields approximately 730,000 distinct CDR3 sequences, around 27% seen once. There are 15 residues in the CDR3. Germline lookup yields CDR1 MNHNS and CDR2 SASEGT. Trimming removed 2 bases from V and 5 bases from J, with 15 bases in between. This clonotype was detected a few times. Its antigen remains unknown. Material: blood. The sequence was collected from a girl between 5 and 17 years old with multiple sclerosis. J is TRBJ1-2 and V is TRBV6-1; D may be TRBD1 (6 bases). CDR3 sequence (DNA): TGTGCCAGCAGTGAAAGGGGCAGGGGTCTATATGGCTACACCTTC. Translated, it gives CASSERGRGLYGYTF.